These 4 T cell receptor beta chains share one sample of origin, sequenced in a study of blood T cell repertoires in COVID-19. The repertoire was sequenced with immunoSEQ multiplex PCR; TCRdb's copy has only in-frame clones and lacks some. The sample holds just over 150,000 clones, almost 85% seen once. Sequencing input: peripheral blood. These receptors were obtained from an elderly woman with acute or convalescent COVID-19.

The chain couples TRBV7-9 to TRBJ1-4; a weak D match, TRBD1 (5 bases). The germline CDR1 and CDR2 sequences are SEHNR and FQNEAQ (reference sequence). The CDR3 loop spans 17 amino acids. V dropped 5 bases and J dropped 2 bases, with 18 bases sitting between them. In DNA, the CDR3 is TGTGCCAGCAGCAACCGTGCAGCAGGGTTGACTAATGAAAAACTGTTTTTT. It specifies CASSNRAAGLTNEKLFF.

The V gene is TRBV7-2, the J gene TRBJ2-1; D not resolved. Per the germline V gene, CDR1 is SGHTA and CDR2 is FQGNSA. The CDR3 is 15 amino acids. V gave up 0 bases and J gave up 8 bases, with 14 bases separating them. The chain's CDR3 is CASSLAGAVADEQFF. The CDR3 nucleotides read TGTGCCAGCAGCTTAGCTGGAGCAGTGGCGGATGAGCAGTTCTTC.

In DNA form, the CDR3 reads TGTGCCAGCAGCTTAGACAGCTACACCTTC. Its protein product is CASSLDSYTF. The V call is TRBV7-9, the J call TRBJ1-2; D call uncertain. This CDR3 region has 10 residues. The V end lost 1 base, the J end lost 9 bases, and 3 bases lay between the germline ends. Germline CDR1 reads SEHNR; CDR2 reads FQNEAQ (reference sequence).

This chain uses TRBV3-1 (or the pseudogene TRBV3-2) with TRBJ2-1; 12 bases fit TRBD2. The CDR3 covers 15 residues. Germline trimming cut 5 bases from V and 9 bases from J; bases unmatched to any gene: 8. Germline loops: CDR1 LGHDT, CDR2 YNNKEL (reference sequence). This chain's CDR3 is CASSSVGLAGFEQFF. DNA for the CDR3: TGTGCCAGCAGCTCCGTAGGACTAGCGGGGTTTGAGCAGTTCTTC.